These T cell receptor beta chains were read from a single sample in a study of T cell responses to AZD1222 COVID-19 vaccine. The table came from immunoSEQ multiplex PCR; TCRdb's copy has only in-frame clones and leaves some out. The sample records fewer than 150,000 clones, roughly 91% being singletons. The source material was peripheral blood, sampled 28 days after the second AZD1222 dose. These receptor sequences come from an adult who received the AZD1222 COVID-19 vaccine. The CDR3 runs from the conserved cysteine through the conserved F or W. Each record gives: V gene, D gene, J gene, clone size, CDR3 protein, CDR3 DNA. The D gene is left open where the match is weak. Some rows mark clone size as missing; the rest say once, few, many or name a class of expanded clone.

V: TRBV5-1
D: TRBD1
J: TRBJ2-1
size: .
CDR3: CASSLGTGGDEQFF
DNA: TGCGCCAGCAGCTTGGGGACAGGGGGCGATGAGCAGTTCTTC

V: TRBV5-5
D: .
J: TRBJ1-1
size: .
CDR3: CASSLGIGAQGNTEAFF
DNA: TGTGCCAGCAGCTTGGGGATTGGGGCCCAGGGGAACACTGAAGCTTTCTTT

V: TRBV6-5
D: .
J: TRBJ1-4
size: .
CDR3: CASSYQGREGEKLFF
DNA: TGTGCCAGCAGTTACCAGGGTAGAGAAGGGGAAAAACTGTTTTTT

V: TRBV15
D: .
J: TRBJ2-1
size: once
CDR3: CATSPEGVSGEQFF
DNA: TGTGCCACCAGCCCAGAGGGGGTCAGCGGTGAGCAGTTCTTC

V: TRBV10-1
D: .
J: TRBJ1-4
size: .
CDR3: CASSDGSTNEKLFF
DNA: TGCGCCAGCAGTGATGGATCAACTAATGAAAAACTGTTTTTT

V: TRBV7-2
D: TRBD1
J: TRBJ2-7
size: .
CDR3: CASSLTTGRGEQYF
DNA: TGTGCCAGCAGCCTTACGACAGGGCGCGGCGAGCAGTACTTC

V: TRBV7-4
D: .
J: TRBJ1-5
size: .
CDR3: CASSSSSQGQPQHF
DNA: TGTGCCAGCAGCTCGTCGTCCCAGGGTCAGCCCCAGCATTTT

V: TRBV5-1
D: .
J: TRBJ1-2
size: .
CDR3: CASSPGGVSLPANYGYTF
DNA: TGCGCCAGCAGCCCCGGCGGTGTTTCGCTCCCAGCTAACTATGGCTACACCTTC

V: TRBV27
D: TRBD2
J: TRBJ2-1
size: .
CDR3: CASRLAGQYNEQFF
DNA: TGTGCCAGCAGGCTAGCGGGACAATACAATGAGCAGTTCTTC

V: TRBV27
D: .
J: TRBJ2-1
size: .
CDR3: CASSFFLGQNEQFF
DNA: TGTGCCAGCAGTTTCTTTCTGGGACAAAATGAGCAGTTCTTC

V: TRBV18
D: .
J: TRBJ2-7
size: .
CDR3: CASSPTPWGEWNEQYF
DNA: TGTGCCAGCTCACCAACCCCCTGGGGGGAGTGGAACGAGCAGTACTTC

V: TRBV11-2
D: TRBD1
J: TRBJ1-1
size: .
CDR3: CASSLEEGAKTEAFF
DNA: TGTGCCAGCAGCTTAGAGGAGGGGGCGAAAACTGAAGCTTTCTTT

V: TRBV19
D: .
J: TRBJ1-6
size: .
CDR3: CASSEGGQLNSPLHF
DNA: TGTGCCAGTAGCGAAGGAGGACAGCTAAATTCACCCCTCCACTTT

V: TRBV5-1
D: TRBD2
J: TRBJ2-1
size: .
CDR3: CASSHRGDTRNEQFF
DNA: TGCGCCAGCTCACACCGGGGGGATACCCGTAATGAGCAGTTCTTC

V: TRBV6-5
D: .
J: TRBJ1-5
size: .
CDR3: CASSQAGLWQPQHF
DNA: TGTGCCAGCAGCCAGGCGGGCCTTTGGCAGCCCCAGCATTTT

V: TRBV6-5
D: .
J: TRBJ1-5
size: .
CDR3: CASIITTGSNQPQHF
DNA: TGTGCCAGCATAATAACCACAGGGTCAAATCAGCCCCAGCATTTT

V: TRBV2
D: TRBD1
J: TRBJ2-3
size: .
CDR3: CASTGTGAGTQYF
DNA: TGTGCCAGCACGGGGACAGGGGCAGGAACGCAGTATTTT

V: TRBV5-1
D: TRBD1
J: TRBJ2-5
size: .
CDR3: CASSLDGTAQETQYF
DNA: TGCGCCAGCAGCTTGGACGGGACAGCCCAAGAGACCCAGTACTTC

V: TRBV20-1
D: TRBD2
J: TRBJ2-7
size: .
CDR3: CSASADGLADYEQYF
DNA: TGCAGTGCTAGTGCGGACGGACTAGCGGATTACGAGCAGTACTTC

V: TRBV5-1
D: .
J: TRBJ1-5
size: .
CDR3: CASSLDSHSNQPQHF
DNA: TGCGCCAGCAGCTTGGATAGCCATAGCAATCAGCCCCAGCATTTT

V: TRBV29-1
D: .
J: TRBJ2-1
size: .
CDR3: CSVEDGRGRDEQFF
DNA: TGCAGCGTTGAAGATGGGAGGGGGAGGGATGAGCAGTTCTTC

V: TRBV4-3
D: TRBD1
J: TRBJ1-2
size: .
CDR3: CASSQDGGRGGSGYTF
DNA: TGCGCCAGCAGCCAAGATGGTGGCAGGGGGGGCTCGGGCTACACCTTC

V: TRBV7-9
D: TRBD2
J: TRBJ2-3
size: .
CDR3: CASSLGLAGVDSSTDTQYF
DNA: TGTGCCAGCAGCTTAGGGCTAGCGGGCGTCGATTCCTCCACAGATACGCAGTATTTT